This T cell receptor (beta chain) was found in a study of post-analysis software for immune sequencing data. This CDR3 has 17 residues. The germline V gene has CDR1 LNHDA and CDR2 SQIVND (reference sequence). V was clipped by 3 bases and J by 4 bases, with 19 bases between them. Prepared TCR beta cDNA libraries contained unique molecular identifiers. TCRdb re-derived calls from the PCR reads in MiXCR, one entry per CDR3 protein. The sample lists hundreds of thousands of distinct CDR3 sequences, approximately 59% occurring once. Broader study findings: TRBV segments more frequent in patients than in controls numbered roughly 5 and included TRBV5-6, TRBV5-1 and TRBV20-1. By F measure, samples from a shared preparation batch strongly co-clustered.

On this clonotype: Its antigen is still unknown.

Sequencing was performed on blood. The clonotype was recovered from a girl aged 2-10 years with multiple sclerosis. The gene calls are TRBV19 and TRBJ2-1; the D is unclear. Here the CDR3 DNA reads TGTGCCAGTAGTATGGGTAGGGCGATATGGGTTTACAATGAGCAGTTCTTC. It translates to CASSMGRAIWVYNEQFF.